A selection of T cell receptor beta chains follows, all from one sample in a study of T cell responses to AZD1222 COVID-19 vaccine. Libraries were prepared by immunoSEQ multiplex PCR; TCRdb keeps only in-frame clonotypes and omits some of them. Of approximately 100,000 clones in the sample, roughly 87% were seen once. The input for sequencing was peripheral blood, taken on day 0 of AZD1222 vaccination. Receptors originate from an adult in good health. CDR3s leave out the opening cysteine and the closing phenylalanine or tryptophan. Not every row has a clone size; where given, it reads once, few, many or a size class.

clone_size v_call cdr3_length cdr3_aa
. TRBV30 11 AWSVQEDTPLH
. TRBV2 12 ASSPTGGSYEQY
. TRBV5-1 14 ASSLTPGQTGTEAF
once TRBV3-1/TRBV3-2 13 ASSQIGGANTEAF
. TRBV5-1 14 ASSLESGLGTDTQY
. TRBV19 16 ASSSGLAGGPRDNEQF
. TRBV10-1 13 ASQEGLAGGNEQF
. TRBV3-1/TRBV3-2 13 ASSQGSGVGYEQY
few TRBV2 10 ASSPERGEQF
. TRBV5-1 12 ASEYGTGYNEQF
. TRBV7-9 13 ASSSSVSYQETQY
. TRBV6-5 11 ASSYRGIETQY
. TRBV7-2 14 ASSILAGGFSGELF
. TRBV18 14 ASSPPQTGPGETQY
. TRBV27 12 ASRVTEQTYEQY
. TRBV2 12 ASILDRSSYEQY
. TRBV6-1 12 ASSEYRVGQPQH
. TRBV27 12 ASSFASGANVLT
. TRBV19 14 ASSIGGSGFTDTQY
. TRBV28 13 ASRFDRVQGIEAF
. TRBV19 12 ASRARDSNQPQH
. TRBV10-1 16 ASSARALPSGGSYEQY
. TRBV9 13 ASSARPGPSYEQY
. TRBV7-9 12 ASSFERLDTEAF
. TRBV11-3 13 ASSLRGVSDNEQF
once TRBV19 15 ASSIRGSGMAPDTQY
. TRBV7-9 10 ASSDTGTGYT
. TRBV5-1 12 ASSSTGPYYEQY
few TRBV29-1 11 SVGEGGGTEAF
few TRBV21-1 15 ASSKGRQETSSYEQY
. TRBV10-3 13 AISVEQSTFYEQY
. TRBV18 13 ASSPLDSHTGELF
. TRBV4-1 13 ASSLQAGGGETQY
. TRBV11-2 14 ASSLAWDYLPEEQY
once TRBV6-1 15 ASSEAGRGRGSGELF
once TRBV10-2 14 ASSETGLRYKDEQF
once TRBV5-1 13 ASSLAGQGYSPLH
. TRBV7-2 12 ASSLRLAGNEQF
. TRBV5-1 12 ASSRDYDTGELF
once TRBV5-1 11 ASSLAPDQPQH
. TRBV28 12 ASKGGTPEDTQY
. TRBV9 12 ASSAPGVSQPQH
. TRBV4-1 12 ASSQTGIGEKLF
. TRBV18 13 ASSPLAGNYNEQF
. TRBV2 13 ASSESLGLSYEQY
. TRBV30 10 AWSEEGNGYT
few TRBV10-3 14 AISTGTGGADYGYT
. TRBV7-9 13 ASSPSPGQHYGYT